This T cell receptor (beta chain) was sequenced during a study of beta chain features in type 1 diabetes. Broader study findings: Moderately but significantly shorter TCRB CDR3s were found in Type 1 diabetes patients in all four CD4+ subsets.

As every portion of the isolated RNA was reverse transcribed, the sequencing read expressed TCRB transcripts. Profiled with immunoSEQ multiplex PCR; TCRdb holds only in-frame clones, not every one. The data contain about 180,000 clones, about 13% of them singletons. This CDR3 spans 15 amino acids. Germline V gene lookup returns CDR1 SGHRS and CDR2 YFSETQ. With V trimmed by 4 bases and J by 2 bases, 8 bases remained unmatched. This clone was seen only a few times. Antigen: not known. The sequencing input was central memory CD4+ T cells from blood. The V and J genes are TRBV5-1 and TRBJ2-7; 8 bases are shared with TRBD2. This sequence was found in a woman younger than 30 in good health. CDR3 bases: TGCGCCAGCAGCCTGAATAGCGGGGATACCTACGAGCAGTACTTC. Residues: CASSLNSGDTYEQYF.